This entry lists 10 T cell receptor beta chains sequenced from one sample in a study of cytomegalovirus exposure and HLA in healthy donors. Both 60 Vbeta primers and 13 Jbeta primers went into the PCR. Assay used: immunoSEQ multiplex PCR; TCRdb lists only in-frame clones, some missing. The table shows roughly 100,000 clones, with roughly three quarters occurring only once. The sequenced material came from PBMCs. The receptors originated from a man in his forties or fifties in good health and CMV-seronegative.

The chain couples TRBV27 to TRBJ2-5; 7 nucleotides align to TRBD2. CDR3 length: 15 residues. Germline assignment: CDR1 MNHEY and CDR2 SMNVEV (reference sequence). With 7 bases clipped from V and 4 bases from J, the junction kept 12 bases outside the gene matches. Here the CDR3 reads CASNLAGRARETQYF. The CDR3 coding sequence is TGTGCCAGCAACTTAGCGGGCAGGGCGAGAGAGACCCAGTACTTC.

This chain links TRBV4-2 with TRBJ2-7; TRBD2 matches 10 bases. Per the germline V gene, CDR1 is LGHNA and CDR2 is YNFKEQ. The CDR3 contains 14 residues. V lost 2 bases to trimming and J lost 5 bases; unmatched junction nucleotides: 3. The CDR3, as DNA: TGTGCCAGCAGCCAAAGCGGGGGGGTTGACGAGCAGTACTTC. It translates to CASSQSGGVDEQYF.

This chain uses TRBV11-3 with TRBJ2-5; D remains ambiguous. The V and J ends lost 5 bases and 2 bases respectively, with 12 bases between them. This CDR3 region has 14 residues. Germline CDR1 and CDR2: SGHNT and YENEEA. In DNA, the CDR3 is TGTGCCAGCAGCCATCCCGTCGGTCAAGAGACCCAGTACTTC. This encodes CASSHPVGQETQYF.

The genes are TRBV5-8 and TRBJ2-7, with 9 bases aligning to TRBD2. The CDR3 consists of 16 residues. Per germline, CDR1 SGHTS and CDR2 YDEGEE. The J segment lost 0 bases and the V segment lost 1 base, leaving 5 bases of the junction unmatched. The DNA for the CDR3 is TGTGCCAGCAGCTTGTTACCTAGCGGGGTCTCCTACGAGCAGTACTTC. Its protein is CASSLLPSGVSYEQYF.

This rearrangement joins TRBV30 to TRBJ2-7; 9 positions agree with TRBD2. The CDR3 length is 14 residues. Germline CDR1 reads GTSNPN; CDR2 reads SVGIG (reference sequence). V lost 3 bases to trimming and J lost 3 bases; unmatched junction nucleotides: 6. For the CDR3, the DNA is TGTGCCTGGAGGAGGACTAGCGATGACTACGAGCAGTACTTC. This codes for CAWRRTSDDYEQYF.

The table lists this clone with a few counts. The same CDR3 is also encoded by other DNA sequences in this sample. The chain uses TRBV9 and TRBJ2-5, with 8 bases identical to TRBD1. This CDR3 contains 13 residues. Trimming cost V 0 bases and J 5 bases; bases outside gene matches: 0. Germline V CDR1 and CDR2: SGDLS, YYNGEE. The CDR3 spells CASSVDRGETQYF. The CDR3 bases are TGTGCCAGCAGCGTAGACAGGGGGGAGACCCAGTACTTC.

This rearrangement joins TRBV6-5 to TRBJ1-5, with TRBD1 as a possible D gene (5 bases). Germline CDR1 and CDR2: MNHEY and SVGAGI. The CDR3 consists of 14 residues. The V and J ends lost 6 bases and 6 bases respectively, with 15 bases between them. The DNA for the CDR3 is TGTGCCAGCAGGCCCATGGGGGGTACTCAGCCCCAGCATTTT. Its translation: CASRPMGGTQPQHF.

This chain uses TRBV30 with TRBJ2-1; 7 bases are shared with TRBD2. V shed 2 bases, J shed 9 bases, and the junction held 10 bases outside the gene matches. CDR1 is GTSNPN, CDR2 SVGIG, per germline (reference sequence). This CDR3 has 14 residues. The CDR3 sequence is CAWSRGGRWSEQFF. DNA of the CDR3: TGTGCCTGGAGTAGGGGCGGGAGATGGAGTGAGCAGTTCTTC. Filled out from reference TRBV30 and TRBJ2-1, the complete variable domain reads SQTIHQWPATLVQPVGSPLSLECTVEGTSNPNLYWYRQAAGRGLQLLFYSVGIGQISSEVPQNLSASRPQDRQFILSSKKLLLSDSGFYLCAWSRGGRWSEQFFGPGTRLTVL.

The V and J genes are TRBV7-6 and TRBJ2-3; 12 bases fit TRBD1. This CDR3 spans 16 amino acids. With 4 bases clipped from V and 4 bases from J, the junction kept 6 bases outside the gene matches. Germline CDR1 is SGHVS and CDR2 is FNYEAQ. CDR3 residues: CASSSWDRGRPDTQYF. CDR3 nucleotide sequence: TGTGCCAGCAGCTCTTGGGACAGGGGGCGCCCAGATACGCAGTATTTT.

The table lists this clone with a count of one. The gene calls are TRBV7-2 and TRBJ1-5; a weak D match, TRBD1 (5 bases). The CDR3 totals 16 residues. V shed 1 base and J shed 4 bases, with 14 bases lying between them. Germline V CDR1 and CDR2: SGHTA, FQGNSA. CDR3 DNA sequence: TGTGCCAGCAGCTTAGGGGTAGGGGCCTATAATCAGCCCCAGCATTTT. Translated: CASSLGVGAYNQPQHF.